The entry below describes one TCR beta chain. Antigen specificity is unknown. Using immunoSEQ multiplex PCR, the repertoire was profiled, and TCRdb retains in-frame clones only, with some absent. In the table there are 950,000 to 1,200,000 clones, 70% to 80% of which are singletons. The data were taken from a study of shared clonotypes between healthy human individuals. Study overall: Each donor's CD4 naive and CD4 memory cells filled three plates apiece, CD8 naive two, and CD8 memory one.

The J segment lost 4 bases and the V segment lost 6 bases, leaving 11 bases of the junction unmatched. Germline V gene lookup returns CDR1 LNHDA and CDR2 SQIVND (reference sequence). The CDR3 has 16 residues. Study findings and constraints: Naive subsets generally exceeded memory subsets in estimated richness. A handful of donors showed sharing of 4.5% to 5% of naive CD4 clonotypes. Clonotype sharing among the donors was expected to vary with sequencing depth.

The chain combines TRBV19 with TRBJ1-3; 8 bases line up with TRBD1. The clonotype was recovered from a man between 18 and 29 years old in good health. Some clones in this sample may be carry-over from other donors' samples. The sequencing sample was made of memory CD4+ T cells from PBMCs. Subset noted: CD45RA-negative fraction. Here the CDR3 DNA reads TGTGCCAGTAGACCAACAGCAGGGGGCCGAGGAAACACCATATATTTT. This gives the protein CASRPTAGGRGNTIYF.